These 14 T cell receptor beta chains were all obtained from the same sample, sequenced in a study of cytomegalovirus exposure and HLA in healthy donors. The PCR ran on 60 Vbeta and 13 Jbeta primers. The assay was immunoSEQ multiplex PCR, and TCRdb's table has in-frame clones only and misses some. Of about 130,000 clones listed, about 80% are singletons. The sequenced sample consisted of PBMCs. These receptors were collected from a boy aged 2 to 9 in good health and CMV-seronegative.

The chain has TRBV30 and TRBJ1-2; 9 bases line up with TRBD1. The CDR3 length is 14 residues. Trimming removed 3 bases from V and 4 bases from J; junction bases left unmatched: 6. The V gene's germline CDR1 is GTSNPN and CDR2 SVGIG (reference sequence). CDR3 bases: TGTGCCTGGAGCCGAATACAGGGGGCCTATGGCTACACCTTC. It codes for CAWSRIQGAYGYTF. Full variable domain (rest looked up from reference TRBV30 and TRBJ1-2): SQTIHQWPATLVQPVGSPLSLECTVEGTSNPNLYWYRQAAGRGLQLLFYSVGIGQISSEVPQNLSASRPQDRQFILSSKKLLLSDSGFYLCAWSRIQGAYGYTFGSGTRLTVV.

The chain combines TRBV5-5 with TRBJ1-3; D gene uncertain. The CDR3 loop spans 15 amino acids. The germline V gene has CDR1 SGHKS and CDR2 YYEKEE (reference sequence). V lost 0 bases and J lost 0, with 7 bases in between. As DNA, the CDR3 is TGTGCCAGCAGCTTGGCCCTCGGCTCTGGAAACACCATATATTTT. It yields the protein CASSLALGSGNTIYF.

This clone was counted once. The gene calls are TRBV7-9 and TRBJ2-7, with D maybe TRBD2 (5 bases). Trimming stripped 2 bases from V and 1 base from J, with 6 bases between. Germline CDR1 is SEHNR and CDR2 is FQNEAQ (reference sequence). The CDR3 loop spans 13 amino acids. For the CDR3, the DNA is TGTGCCAGCAGCTTAAGCGGTTCCTACGAGCAGTACTTC. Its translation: CASSLSGSYEQYF.

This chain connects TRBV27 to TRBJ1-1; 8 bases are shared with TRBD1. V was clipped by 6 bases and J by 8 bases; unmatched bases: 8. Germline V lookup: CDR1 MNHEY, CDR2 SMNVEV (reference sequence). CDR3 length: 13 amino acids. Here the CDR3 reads CASSLGQEKEAFF. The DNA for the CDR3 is TGTGCCAGCAGCCTGGGACAGGAGAAAGAAGCTTTCTTT.

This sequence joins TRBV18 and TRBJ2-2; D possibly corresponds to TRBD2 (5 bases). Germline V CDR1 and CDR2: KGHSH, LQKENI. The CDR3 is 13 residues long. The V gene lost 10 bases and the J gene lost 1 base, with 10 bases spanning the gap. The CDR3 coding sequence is TGTGCCACCCGAGAGGGGAACACCGGGGAGCTGTTTTTT. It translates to CATREGNTGELFF.

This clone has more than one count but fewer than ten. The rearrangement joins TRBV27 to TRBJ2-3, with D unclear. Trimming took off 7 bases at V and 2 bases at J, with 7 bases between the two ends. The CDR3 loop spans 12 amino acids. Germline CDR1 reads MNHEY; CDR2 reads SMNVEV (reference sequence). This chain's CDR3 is CASTFLTDTQYF. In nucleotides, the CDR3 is TGTGCCAGCACCTTTCTCACAGATACGCAGTATTTT.

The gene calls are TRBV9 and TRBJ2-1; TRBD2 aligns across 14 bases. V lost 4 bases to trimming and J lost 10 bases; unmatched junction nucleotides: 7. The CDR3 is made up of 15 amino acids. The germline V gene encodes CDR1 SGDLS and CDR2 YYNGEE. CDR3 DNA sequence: TGTGCCAGCAGCACCGGGACTAGCGGGAGTGGGGAGCAGTTCTTC. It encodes CASSTGTSGSGEQFF. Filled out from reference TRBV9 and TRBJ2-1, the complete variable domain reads DSGVTQTPKHLITATGQRVTLRCSPRSGDLSVYWYQQSLDQGLQFLIQYYNGEERAKGNILERFSAQQFPDLHSELNLSSLELGDSALYFCASSTGTSGSGEQFFGPGTRLTVL.

CDR3 loop: CASSLVRTGGNYGYTF. In DNA form, the CDR3 reads TGTGCCAGCAGCTTAGTCAGGACAGGGGGCAACTATGGCTACACCTTC. The chain carries TRBV7-2 and TRBJ1-2, with 11 bases matching TRBD1. Germline V gives CDR1 SGHTA, CDR2 FQGNSA. This CDR3 contains 16 residues. V gave up 1 base and J gave up 2 bases; unmatched junction bases: 3. The full variable domain, rest sourced from reference TRBV7-2 and TRBJ1-2, is GAGVSQSPSNKVTEKGKDVELRCDPISGHTALYWYRQSLGQGLEFLIYFQGNSAPDKSGLPSDRFSAERTGGSVSTLTIQRTQQEDSAVYLCASSLVRTGGNYGYTFGSGTRLTVV.

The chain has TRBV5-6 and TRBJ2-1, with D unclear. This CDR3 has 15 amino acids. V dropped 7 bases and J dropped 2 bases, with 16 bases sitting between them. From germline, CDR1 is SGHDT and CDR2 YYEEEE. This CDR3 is CASALDDGTYNEQFF. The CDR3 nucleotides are TGTGCCAGCGCCCTAGACGACGGCACCTACAATGAGCAGTTCTTC.

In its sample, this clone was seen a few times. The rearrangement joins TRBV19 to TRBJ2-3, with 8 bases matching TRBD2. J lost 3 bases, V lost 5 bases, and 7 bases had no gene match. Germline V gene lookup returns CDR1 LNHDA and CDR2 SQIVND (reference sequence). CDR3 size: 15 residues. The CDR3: CASSPLGLGTDTQYF. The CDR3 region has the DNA TGTGCCAGTAGTCCCCTGGGACTAGGGACAGATACGCAGTATTTT.

The chain's CDR3 is CASSYSQVLETQYF. For the CDR3, the DNA is TGTGCCAGCAGTTACTCTCAGGTTTTGGAGACCCAGTACTTC. The rearrangement links TRBV6-5 to TRBJ2-5; D uncertain. Germline V CDR1 and CDR2: MNHEY, SVGAGI. The CDR3 consists of 14 residues. V lost 0 bases, J lost 5 bases, and 10 bases lay in between.

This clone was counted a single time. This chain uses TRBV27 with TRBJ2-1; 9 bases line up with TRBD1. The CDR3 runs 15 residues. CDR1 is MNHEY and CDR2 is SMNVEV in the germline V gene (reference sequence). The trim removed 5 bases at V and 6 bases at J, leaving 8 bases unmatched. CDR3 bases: TGTGCCAGCAGTGGACAGGGGCGTGGGTCCAATGAGCAGTTCTTC. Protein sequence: CASSGQGRGSNEQFF.

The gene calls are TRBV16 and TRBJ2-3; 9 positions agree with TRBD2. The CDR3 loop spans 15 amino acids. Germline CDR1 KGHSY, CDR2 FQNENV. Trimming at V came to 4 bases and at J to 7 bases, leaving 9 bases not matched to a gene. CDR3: CASSPPGLAGNTQYF. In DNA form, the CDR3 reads TGTGCCAGCAGCCCACCGGGACTAGCAGGAAATACGCAGTATTTT. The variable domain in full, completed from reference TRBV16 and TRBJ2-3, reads GEEVAQTPKHLVRGEGQKAKLYCAPIKGHSYVFWYQQVLKNEFKFLISFQNENVFDETGMPKERFSAKCLPNSPCSLEIQATKLEDSAVYFCASSPPGLAGNTQYFGPGTRLTVL.

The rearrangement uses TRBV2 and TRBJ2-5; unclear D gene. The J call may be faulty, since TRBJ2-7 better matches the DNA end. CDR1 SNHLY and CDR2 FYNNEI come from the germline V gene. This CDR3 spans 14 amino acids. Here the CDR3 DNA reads TGTGCCAGCTTCCACCCGACTGAGTCCTACGAGCAGTACTTC. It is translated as CASFHPTESYEQYF.